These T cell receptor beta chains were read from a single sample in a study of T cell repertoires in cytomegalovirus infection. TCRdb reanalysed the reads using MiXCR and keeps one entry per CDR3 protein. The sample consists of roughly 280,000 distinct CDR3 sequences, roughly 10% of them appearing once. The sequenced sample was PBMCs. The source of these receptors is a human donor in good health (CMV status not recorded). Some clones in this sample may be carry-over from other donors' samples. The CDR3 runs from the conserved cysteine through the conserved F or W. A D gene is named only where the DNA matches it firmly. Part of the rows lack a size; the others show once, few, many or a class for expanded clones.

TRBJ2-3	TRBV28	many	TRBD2	TGTGCCAGCAGATCGACTAGCGGGGGGCTGAGAGATACGCAGTATTTT	CASRSTSGGLRDTQYF
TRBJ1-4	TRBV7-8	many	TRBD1	TGTGCCAGCAGCTTAGAGCGGACAGGACGAGGAAAACTGTTTTTT	CASSLERTGRGKLFF
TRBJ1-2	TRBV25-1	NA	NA	TGTGCCAGCGGAGACAGGAACTATGGCTACACCTTC	CASGDRNYGYTF
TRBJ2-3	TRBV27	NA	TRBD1	TGTGCCAGCCCAAAGGGACAGGGGTACACAGATACGCAGTATTTT	CASPKGQGYTDTQYF
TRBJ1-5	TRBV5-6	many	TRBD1	TGTGCCAGCAGCAGATACAGGGGCGGTCAGCCCCAGCATTTT	CASSRYRGGQPQHF
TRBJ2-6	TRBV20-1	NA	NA	TGCAGTGCTAGATGGGGGGCGCAGGCTGGGGCCAACGTCCTGACTTTC	CSARWGAQAGANVLTF
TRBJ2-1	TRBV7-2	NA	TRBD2	TGTGCCAGCAGCTTCCTACTAGCGGGAAACAATGAGCAGTTCTTC	CASSFLLAGNNEQFF
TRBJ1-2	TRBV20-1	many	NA	TGCAGTGTTCCGGTATCCGGGATTATCGACTATGGCTACACCTTC	CSVPVSGIIDYGYTF
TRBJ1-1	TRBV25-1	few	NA	TGTGCCAGCAGCCCTATGGGGGGGGTCGGCACTGAAGCTTTCTTT	CASSPMGGVGTEAFF
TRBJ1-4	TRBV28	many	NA	TGTGCCAGCAGTCCCCACAAGACCCCTAATGAAAAACTGTTTTTT	CASSPHKTPNEKLFF
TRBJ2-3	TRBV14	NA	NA	TGCGCCAGCAGCCAAGCTAGAAACATAGATACGCAGTATTTT	CASSQARNIDTQYF
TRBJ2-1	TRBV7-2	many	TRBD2	TGTGCCAGCAGCTTAGCCGCGGGAGCTTTTAATGAGCAGTTCTTC	CASSLAAGAFNEQFF
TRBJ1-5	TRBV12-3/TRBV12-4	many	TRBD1	TGTGCCAGCAGTTCCAGGACAGGGGGCGTAAATCAGCCCCAGCATTTT	CASSSRTGGVNQPQHF
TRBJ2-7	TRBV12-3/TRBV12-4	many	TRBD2	TGTGCCAGCACCGGTAGCGGGGAAACCTACGAGCAGTACTTC	CASTGSGETYEQYF
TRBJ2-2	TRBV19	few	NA	TGTGCCACCCACGGTACCGCGAACACCGGGGAGCTGTTTTTT	CATHGTANTGELFF
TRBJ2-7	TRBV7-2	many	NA	TGTGCCAGCAGCTTAGCCCCAGGGGACTACGAGCAGTACTTC	CASSLAPGDYEQYF
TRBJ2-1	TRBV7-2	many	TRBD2	TGTGCCATTGAGATTTTAGCGGGAGGAGGGAATGAGCAGTTCTTC	CAIEILAGGGNEQFF
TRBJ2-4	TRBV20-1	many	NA	TGCAGTGCTAGAGATTTGGGGGGCGAAGGAGCCAAAAACATTCAGTACTTC	CSARDLGGEGAKNIQYF
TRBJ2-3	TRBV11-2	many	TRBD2	TGTGCCAGCAGCCGATTCTTTAGCGGGGGGTCCGCAGATACGCAGTATTTT	CASSRFFSGGSADTQYF
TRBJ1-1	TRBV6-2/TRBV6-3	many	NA	TGTGCCAGCAGTAACTGGCGGGCCCTGGGCACTGAAGCTTTCTTT	CASSNWRALGTEAFF
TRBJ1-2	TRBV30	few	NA	TGTGCCTCAGGAGGGGGATTCGGGTATGGCTACACCTTC	CASGGGFGYGYTF
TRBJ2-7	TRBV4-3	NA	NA	TGCGCCAGCAGCCAAGATTGGGGGGCCTACGAGCAGTACTTC	CASSQDWGAYEQYF
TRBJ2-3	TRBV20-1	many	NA	TGCAGTGCTAGCGACGTAGGGACTAGCACAGATACGCAGTATTTT	CSASDVGTSTDTQYF
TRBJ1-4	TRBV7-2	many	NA	TGTGCCAGCAGCTTATTCACCGAAAAACTGTTTTTT	CASSLFTEKLFF
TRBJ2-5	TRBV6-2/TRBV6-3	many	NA	TGTGCCAGCACCGGTACAGGACGGGGTGAGACCCAGTACTTC	CASTGTGRGETQYF
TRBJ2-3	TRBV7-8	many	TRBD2	TGTGCCAGCAGCCATCGGCGGAAAGTACTAGCGGGAGGGCCTCTGACGCCAGATACGCAGTATTTT	CASSHRRKVLAGGPLTPDTQYF
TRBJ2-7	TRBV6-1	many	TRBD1	TGTGCCAGCAGTGATAACAGGGGGCTTGAGCAGTACTTC	CASSDNRGLEQYF
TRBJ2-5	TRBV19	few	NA	TGTGCCAGTAACCGGGCAGAACAAGAGACCCAGTACTTC	CASNRAEQETQYF
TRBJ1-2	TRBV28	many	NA	TGTGCCAGCAGTTTAGGCCCCAACCCCTCGCGGGGCTACACCTTC	CASSLGPNPSRGYTF
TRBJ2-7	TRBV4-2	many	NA	TGTGCCAGCAGCCAAGATAGCGCCGGGGGCGATGAGCAGTACTTC	CASSQDSAGGDEQYF
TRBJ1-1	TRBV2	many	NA	TGTGCCTCGGAGGAAGGAATCCGGAACACTGAAGCTTTCTTT	CASEEGIRNTEAFF
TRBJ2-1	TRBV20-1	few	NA	TGCAGTGCTGAGGAGAATGAGCAGTTCTTC	CSAEENEQFF
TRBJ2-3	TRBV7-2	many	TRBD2	TGTGCCAGCGAGCGGGAGGGCCGGACAGATACGCAGTATTTT	CASEREGRTDTQYF
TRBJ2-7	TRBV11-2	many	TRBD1	TGTGCCAGCAGCACCCGACAGGGGCGGTCCTACGAGCAGTACTTC	CASSTRQGRSYEQYF
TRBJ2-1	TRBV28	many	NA	TGTGCCAGCAGCCCTGGGGGCTTTTACAATGAGCAGTTCTTC	CASSPGGFYNEQFF
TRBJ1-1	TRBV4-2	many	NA	TGTGCCAGCAGCCTCCAGGGGCTACCTATGAACACTGAAGCTTTCTTT	CASSLQGLPMNTEAFF
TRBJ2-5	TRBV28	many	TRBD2	TGTGCCAGCAGTTTGGGTCTAGCGGGGGGATACCAAGAGACCCAGTACTTC	CASSLGLAGGYQETQYF
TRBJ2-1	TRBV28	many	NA	TGTGCCAGCAGAGGTGAGTCCTCCTACAATGAGCAGTTCTTC	CASRGESSYNEQFF
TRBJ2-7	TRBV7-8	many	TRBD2	TGTGCCAGCAGACCGCCCGGGACTAGCGGGAGCGAGCAGTACTTC	CASRPPGTSGSEQYF
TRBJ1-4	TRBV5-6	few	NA	TGTGCCAGCAGCTTGTCAGGGGTGGCTAATGAAAAACTGTTTTTT	CASSLSGVANEKLFF
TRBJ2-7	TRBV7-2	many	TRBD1	TGTGCCAGCAGCTTAGTGCCCGGGGGACAGGGCTACGAGCAGTACTTC	CASSLVPGGQGYEQYF
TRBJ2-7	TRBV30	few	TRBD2	TGTGCCTCCTCAATAGCGGGATCCTACGAGCAGTACTTC	CASSIAGSYEQYF
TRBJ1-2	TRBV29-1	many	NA	TGCAGCGTTGATCGGGACGATTTCTTCCCCTATGGCTACACCTTC	CSVDRDDFFPYGYTF
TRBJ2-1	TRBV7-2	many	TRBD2	TGTGCCAGCAGCCAGCGACTAGCGGGCTTCTACAATGAGCAGTTCTTC	CASSQRLAGFYNEQFF
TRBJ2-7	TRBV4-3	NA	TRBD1	TGCGCCAGCAGCCAAGATCTCAGGGGGCAGTACGAGCAGTACTTC	CASSQDLRGQYEQYF
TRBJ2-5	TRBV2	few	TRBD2	TGTGCCAGCGCATCACTAGCGGGAGAGACCCAGTACTTC	CASASLAGETQYF
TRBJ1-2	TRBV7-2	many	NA	TGTGCCAGCAGCTTAGAGTCGGCCTTCGGCTACACCTTC	CASSLESAFGYTF
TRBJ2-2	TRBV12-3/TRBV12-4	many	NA	TGTGCCAGCCAGCCCAGACAGTCGAACACCGGGGAGCTGTTTTTT	CASQPRQSNTGELFF
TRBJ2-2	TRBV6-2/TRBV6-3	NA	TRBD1	TGTGCCAGTAAAGACAGGGTGTCGCGCACCGGGGAGCTGTTTTTT	CASKDRVSRTGELFF
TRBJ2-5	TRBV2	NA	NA	TGTGCCAGCAGTGAAGACCTCTCAGAGACCCAGTACTTC	CASSEDLSETQYF